A selection of T cell receptor beta chains follows, all from one sample in a study of cytomegalovirus exposure and HLA in healthy donors. TCRdb keeps only in-frame clones here, not all; method: immunoSEQ multiplex PCR. The sample records approximately 120,000 clones, 75% to 80% being singletons. Sequencing was carried out using PBMCs. These receptors were taken from a woman in her thirties or forties in good health and CMV-seropositive. Both conserved end residues are trimmed from each CDR3. A D gene is named only where the DNA matches it firmly.

CDR3: ASSSPWGGEGITEAF
J: TRBJ1-1
D: NA
V: TRBV27

CDR3: ASSPRGLVLNDEQF
J: TRBJ2-1
D: NA
V: TRBV27

CDR3: ASSLSVSGAGELF
J: TRBJ2-2
D: TRBD2
V: TRBV5-1

CDR3: AWGDIRSDQPQH
J: TRBJ1-5
D: NA
V: TRBV30

CDR3: ASSHHGQYEQY
J: TRBJ2-7
D: NA
V: TRBV4-1

CDR3: AISVGQGADEQY
J: TRBJ2-7
D: TRBD1
V: TRBV10-3

CDR3: ASSPGTGSYEQY
J: TRBJ2-7
D: TRBD1
V: TRBV10-1

CDR3: ASSNRDRRGELF
J: TRBJ2-2
D: TRBD1
V: TRBV9

CDR3: ASSTVGTGNTEAF
J: TRBJ1-1
D: TRBD1
V: TRBV19

CDR3: AISANNEKLF
J: TRBJ1-4
D: NA
V: TRBV10-3

CDR3: AFDRGGNEQF
J: TRBJ2-1
D: TRBD1
V: TRBV30

CDR3: SARNGNEQF
J: TRBJ2-1
D: NA
V: TRBV20-1

CDR3: ASSLSRTGGDYGYT
J: TRBJ1-2
D: TRBD1
V: TRBV27

CDR3: ASSLNRGTQETQY
J: TRBJ2-5
D: TRBD1
V: TRBV7-9

CDR3: ASSGTLGNTIY
J: TRBJ1-3
D: NA
V: TRBV4-1

CDR3: ASSFRGQPNTEAF
J: TRBJ1-1
D: TRBD1
V: TRBV5-1

CDR3: ASSVSAGKANEKLF
J: TRBJ1-4
D: NA
V: TRBV9

CDR3: ASSVTSGGLDTQY
J: TRBJ2-3
D: TRBD2
V: TRBV6-1

CDR3: ASSMGQDNQPQH
J: TRBJ1-5
D: TRBD1
V: TRBV19

CDR3: AWKVGPGANVLT
J: TRBJ2-6
D: NA
V: TRBV30

CDR3: ASSVRGAPSNQPQH
J: TRBJ1-5
D: NA
V: TRBV28

CDR3: ASRLQGFNQPQH
J: TRBJ1-5
D: TRBD1
V: TRBV19

CDR3: AISPGGSYEQY
J: TRBJ2-7
D: TRBD1
V: TRBV10-3

CDR3: ASKTGANQPQH
J: TRBJ1-5
D: TRBD1
V: TRBV2

CDR3: ASSGGAKDTQY
J: TRBJ2-3
D: TRBD2
V: TRBV19

CDR3: AWSTQGASETQY
J: TRBJ2-5
D: TRBD1
V: TRBV30

CDR3: ASSYRQLNYGYT
J: TRBJ1-2
D: NA
V: TRBV6-5

CDR3: ASSMVRGGGYT
J: TRBJ1-2
D: NA
V: TRBV19

CDR3: ASSLDSGINSPLH
J: TRBJ1-6
D: NA
V: TRBV7-2

CDR3: ASSLEGQEYLTYGYT
J: TRBJ1-2
D: TRBD1
V: TRBV5-4

CDR3: ASSPLLAGGRETQY
J: TRBJ2-5
D: TRBD2
V: TRBV7-3

CDR3: ASTLDRETYGYT
J: TRBJ1-2
D: TRBD1
V: TRBV2

CDR3: AWDRNEKLF
J: TRBJ1-4
D: NA
V: TRBV30

CDR3: ASSLLAGGLSKNGELF
J: TRBJ2-2
D: TRBD2
V: TRBV5-1

CDR3: AWRGTGASNEQF
J: TRBJ2-1
D: TRBD1
V: TRBV30

CDR3: ASSLGDYQGRGTEAF
J: TRBJ1-1
D: NA
V: TRBV5-1

CDR3: ASSYRYEQY
J: TRBJ2-7
D: NA
V: TRBV6-5

CDR3: ASSTDRAVGYGYT
J: TRBJ1-2
D: TRBD1
V: TRBV18

CDR3: ASSDRIRGSGNTIY
J: TRBJ1-3
D: NA
V: TRBV2

CDR3: ASSRGAGSQETQY
J: TRBJ2-5
D: TRBD2
V: TRBV27

CDR3: ASSFQDSKETQY
J: TRBJ2-5
D: NA
V: TRBV5-1

CDR3: ASSEVSNYYGYT
J: TRBJ1-2
D: NA
V: TRBV25-1

CDR3: ASSYSIPGNTGELF
J: TRBJ2-2
D: NA
V: TRBV6-5

CDR3: ASSQDARGRSNQPQH
J: TRBJ1-5
D: TRBD1
V: TRBV4-1

CDR3: ASSYSRVVAEAF
J: TRBJ1-1
D: NA
V: TRBV6-5

CDR3: ASSYGQGANEQF
J: TRBJ2-1
D: TRBD1
V: TRBV5-6

CDR3: ASSEFGGAPYNEQF
J: TRBJ2-1
D: TRBD2
V: TRBV6-1

CDR3: ASSPGQALKLF
J: TRBJ2-2
D: TRBD1
V: TRBV6-6

CDR3: ASSPTGTGPQH
J: TRBJ1-5
D: TRBD1
V: TRBV9

CDR3: ASSGTGGSGANVLT
J: TRBJ2-6
D: TRBD1
V: TRBV5-1

CDR3: ASSVAGFQETQY
J: TRBJ2-5
D: NA
V: TRBV9